The 10 T cell receptor beta chains presented below share a single source sample, sequenced in a study of T cells in localized non-small cell lung cancer. Sequencing was performed with immunoSEQ multiplex PCR; in TCRdb, only in-frame clones are kept and a portion is missing. This table has under 50,000 clones, 70% to 90% appearing once. The sample in question was PBMCs, obtained before any cancer treatment. These receptors all stem from a man aged 40 to 75 with stage II lung adenocarcinoma.

The genes are TRBV28 and TRBJ2-3, with 8 nucleotides matching TRBD1. From germline, CDR1 is MDHEN and CDR2 SYDVKM. V was pared by 4 bases and J by 0 bases, with 12 bases of the junction left unmatched. The CDR3 runs 18 residues. The CDR3 nucleotides read TGTGCCAGCAGTTCCCCCCTGACAGGGGACCCTAGCACAGATACGCAGTATTTT. Residues: CASSSPLTGDPSTDTQYF.

The chain uses TRBV13 and TRBJ2-6; 8 bases are shared with TRBD2. The V gene's germline CDR1 is PRHDT and CDR2 FYEKMQ (reference sequence). The CDR3 sequence is 18 residues long. The junction had 6 bases not matched to a gene; V was cut back by 2 bases and J by 0 bases. Here the CDR3 reads CASSLTAGVSSGANVLTF. DNA for the CDR3: TGTGCCAGCAGCTTAACAGCGGGGGTTTCCTCTGGGGCCAACGTCCTGACTTTC. The variable domain in full, with the rest retrieved from reference TRBV13 and TRBJ2-6, is AAGVIQSPRHLIKEKRETATLKCYPIPRHDTVYWYQQGPGQDPQFLISFYEKMQSDKGSIPDRFSAQQFSDYHSELNMSSLELGDSALYFCASSLTAGVSSGANVLTFGAGSRLTVL.

The chain couples TRBV5-5 to TRBJ2-7; maybe TRBD1 (6 bases). This CDR3 contains 12 residues. CDR1 and CDR2 from the germline V gene are SGHKS and YYEKEE (reference sequence). Trimming stripped 1 base from V and 7 bases from J, with 9 bases between. CDR3 coding DNA: TGTGCCAGCAGCTTGACAGGGTCGGAGCAGTACTTC. Protein sequence: CASSLTGSEQYF. The whole variable domain, filled in from reference TRBV5-5 and TRBJ2-7, reads DAGVTQSPTHLIKTRGQQVTLRCSPISGHKSVSWYQQVLGQGPQFIFQYYEKEERGRGNFPDRFSARQFPNYSSELNVNALLLGDSALYLCASSLTGSEQYFGPGTRLTVT.

The chain links TRBV2 to TRBJ1-4, with a possible D match to TRBD1 (5 bases). This CDR3 has 15 residues. Germline CDR1 SNHLY, CDR2 FYNNEI. V shed 6 bases and J shed 6 bases, with 17 bases lying between them. CDR3 protein: CASSTTTEIHEKLFF. CDR3 coding DNA: TGTGCCAGCAGCACTACGACAGAGATACATGAAAAACTGTTTTTT.

The J gene is TRBJ2-2, the V gene TRBV11-2, with D perhaps matching TRBD2 (6 bases). The CDR3 totals 15 residues. Trimming left V 1 base short and J 6 bases short, with 12 bases between. CDR1 is SGHAT and CDR2 is FQNNGV in the germline V gene. This CDR3 is CASSLGPWGAGELFF. The CDR3 coding sequence is TGTGCCAGCAGCTTAGGGCCCTGGGGGGCCGGGGAGCTGTTTTTT.

The CDR3 loop reads CASSLGGMRTDTQYF. The CDR3 bases are TGTGCCAGCAGTTTGGGGGGAATGAGGACAGATACGCAGTATTTT. The chain employs TRBV28 and TRBJ2-3; weak D call: TRBD2 (6 bases). V lost 3 bases and J 3 bases, leaving 13 bases between the germline ends. Germline V CDR1 and CDR2: MDHEN, SYDVKM. The CDR3 length is 15 residues.

The gene calls are TRBV10-3 and TRBJ1-2, with D perhaps matching TRBD1 (5 bases). The CDR3 length is 15 residues. The germline gives CDR1 ENHRY, CDR2 SYGVKD. V was clipped by 1 base and J by 6 bases, with 15 bases between them. The CDR3 loop is CAISELEGSRDGYTF. Written as DNA, the CDR3 is TGTGCCATCAGTGAGTTGGAGGGGAGTAGGGATGGCTACACCTTC.

This chain connects TRBV6-6 to TRBJ1-1, with D perhaps TRBD1 (6 bases). The ends were cut back, 6 bases at V and 1 base at J, with 9 bases in the middle. The CDR3 runs 13 residues. The V gene's germline CDR1 is MNHNY and CDR2 SVGAGI (reference sequence). The CDR3 here is CASRGGTNTEAFF. The CDR3 DNA reads as TGTGCCAGCAGAGGGGGGACGAACACTGAAGCTTTCTTT.

The DNA for the CDR3 is TGTGCCAGCAGCGTAGGTTCTAGCGGGGGCACAGATACGCAGTATTTT. Amino acids: CASSVGSSGGTDTQYF. The chain recombines TRBV9 with TRBJ2-3; 9 nucleotides align to TRBD2. V lost 0 bases to trimming and J lost 1 base; unmatched junction nucleotides: 3. The germline V gene encodes CDR1 SGDLS and CDR2 YYNGEE. The CDR3 spans 16 residues.

This chain connects TRBV7-3 to TRBJ2-7, with 8 bases matching TRBD1. Germline V gene data show CDR1 as SGHTA and CDR2 as FQGTGA. There are 15 residues in the CDR3. The V segment lost 3 bases and the J segment 4 bases; nucleotides outside the gene matches: 8. The CDR3: CASSFFGTGGYEQYV. As DNA, the CDR3 is TGTGCCAGCAGCTTCTTCGGGACAGGTGGATACGAGCAGTACGTC.